This TCR beta chain comes out of a study of cytomegalovirus exposure and HLA in healthy donors. This PCR relied on a set of 60 Vbeta primers and 13 Jbeta primers. Some clones are missing from TCRdb's copy, which holds only in-frame ones; the method was immunoSEQ multiplex PCR. This sample has over 100,000 clones, with about 61% found just once. This CDR3 has 14 residues. V lost 5 bases and J lost 0; bases outside the gene matches: 3. The V gene's germline CDR1 is MDHEN and CDR2 SYDVKM. The V gene is TRBV28, the J gene TRBJ1-2, with 7 bases matching TRBD1. The TCR was taken from a woman aged 25 to 39 in good health and CMV-seronegative. The specimen sequenced was PBMCs. The CDR3 loop reads CASSPGTANYGYTF. CDR3 coding DNA: TGTGCCAGCAGTCCAGGGACAGCTAACTATGGCTACACCTTC.